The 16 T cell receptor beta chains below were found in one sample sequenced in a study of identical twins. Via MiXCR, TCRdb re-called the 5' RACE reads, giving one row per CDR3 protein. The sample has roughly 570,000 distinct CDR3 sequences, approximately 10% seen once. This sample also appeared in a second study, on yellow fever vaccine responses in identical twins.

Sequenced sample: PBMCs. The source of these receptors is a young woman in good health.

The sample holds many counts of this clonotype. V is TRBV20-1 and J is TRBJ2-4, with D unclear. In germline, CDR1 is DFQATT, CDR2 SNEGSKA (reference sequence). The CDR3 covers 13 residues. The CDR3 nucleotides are TGCTCTCCCTTTAAGGTAGCCAAAAACATTCAGTACTTC. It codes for CSPFKVAKNIQYF.

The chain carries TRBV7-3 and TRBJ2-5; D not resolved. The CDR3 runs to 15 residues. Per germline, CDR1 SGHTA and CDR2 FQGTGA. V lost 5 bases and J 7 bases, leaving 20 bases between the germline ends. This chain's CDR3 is CASSPLDGPIGTQYF. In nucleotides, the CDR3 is TGTGCCAGCAGCCCCCTCGATGGACCAATAGGGACCCAGTACTTC. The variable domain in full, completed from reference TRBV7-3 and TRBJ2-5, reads GAGVSQTPSNKVTEKGKYVELRCDPISGHTALYWYRQSLGQGPEFLIYFQGTGAADDSGLPNDRFFAVRPEGSVSTLKIQRTERGDSAVYLCASSPLDGPIGTQYFGPGTRLLVL.

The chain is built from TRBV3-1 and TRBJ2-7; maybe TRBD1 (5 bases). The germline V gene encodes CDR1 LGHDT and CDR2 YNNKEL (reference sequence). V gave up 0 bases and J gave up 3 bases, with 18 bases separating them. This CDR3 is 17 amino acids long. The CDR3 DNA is TGTGCCAGCAGCCAAGAAATAAGGGGATTTCGGAACTACGAGCAGTACTTC. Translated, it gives CASSQEIRGFRNYEQYF.

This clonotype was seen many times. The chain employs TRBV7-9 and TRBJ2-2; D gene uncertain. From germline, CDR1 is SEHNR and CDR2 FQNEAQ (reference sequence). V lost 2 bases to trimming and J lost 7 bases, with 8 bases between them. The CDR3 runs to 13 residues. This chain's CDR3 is CASSLILGGELFF. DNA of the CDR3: TGTGCCAGCAGCTTAATACTTGGCGGGGAGCTGTTTTTT. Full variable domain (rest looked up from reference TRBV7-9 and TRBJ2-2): DTGVSQNPRHKITKRGQNVTFRCDPISEHNRLYWYRQTLGQGPEFLTYFQNEAQLEKSRLLSDRFSAERPKGSFSTLEIQRTEQGDSAMYLCASSLILGGELFFGEGSRLTVL.

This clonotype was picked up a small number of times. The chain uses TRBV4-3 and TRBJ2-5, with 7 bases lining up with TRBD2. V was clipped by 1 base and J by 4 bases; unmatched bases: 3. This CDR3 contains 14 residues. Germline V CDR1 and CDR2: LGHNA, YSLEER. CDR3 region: CASSQVVAGETQYF. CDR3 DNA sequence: TGCGCCAGCAGCCAAGTAGTAGCGGGAGAGACCCAGTACTTC.

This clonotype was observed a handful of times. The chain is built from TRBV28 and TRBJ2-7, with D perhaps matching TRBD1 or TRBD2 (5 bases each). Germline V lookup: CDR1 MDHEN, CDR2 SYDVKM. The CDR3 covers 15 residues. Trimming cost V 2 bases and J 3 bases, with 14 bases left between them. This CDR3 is CASSLLRDGDYEQYF. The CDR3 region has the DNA TGTGCCAGCAGTTTACTCCGGGACGGAGACTACGAGCAGTACTTC.

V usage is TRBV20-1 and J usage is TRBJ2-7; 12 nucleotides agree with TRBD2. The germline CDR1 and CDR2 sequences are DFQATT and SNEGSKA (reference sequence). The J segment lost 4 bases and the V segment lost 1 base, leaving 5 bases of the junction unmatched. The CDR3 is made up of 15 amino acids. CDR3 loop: CSARGRLAGVYEQYF. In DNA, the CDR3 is TGCAGTGCTAGAGGTAGACTAGCGGGAGTGTACGAGCAGTACTTC.

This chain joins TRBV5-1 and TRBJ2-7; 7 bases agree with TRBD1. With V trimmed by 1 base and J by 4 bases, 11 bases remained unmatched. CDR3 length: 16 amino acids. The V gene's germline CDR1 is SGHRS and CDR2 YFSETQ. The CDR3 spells CASSLLMRGGPYEQYF. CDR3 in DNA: TGCGCCAGCAGCTTGTTAATGCGAGGGGGCCCGTACGAGCAGTACTTC. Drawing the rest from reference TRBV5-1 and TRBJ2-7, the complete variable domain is KAGVTQTPRYLIKTRGQQVTLSCSPISGHRSVSWYQQTPGQGLQFLFEYFSETQRNKGNFPGRFSGRQFSNSRSEMNVSTLELGDSALYLCASSLLMRGGPYEQYFGPGTRLTVT.

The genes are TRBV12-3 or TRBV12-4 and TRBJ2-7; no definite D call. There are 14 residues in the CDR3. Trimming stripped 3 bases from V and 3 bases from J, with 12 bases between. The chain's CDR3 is CASSFRGRSYEQYF. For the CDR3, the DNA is TGTGCCAGCAGTTTCCGCGGCAGGAGCTACGAGCAGTACTTC.

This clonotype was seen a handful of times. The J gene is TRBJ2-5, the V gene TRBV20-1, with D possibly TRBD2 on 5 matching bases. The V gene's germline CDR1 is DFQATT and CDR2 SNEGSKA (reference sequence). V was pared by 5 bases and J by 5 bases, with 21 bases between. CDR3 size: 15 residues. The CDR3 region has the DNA TGCAGTGCTTCTGCTACTCTAATCGGGATGGAGACCCAGTACTTC. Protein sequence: CSASATLIGMETQYF.

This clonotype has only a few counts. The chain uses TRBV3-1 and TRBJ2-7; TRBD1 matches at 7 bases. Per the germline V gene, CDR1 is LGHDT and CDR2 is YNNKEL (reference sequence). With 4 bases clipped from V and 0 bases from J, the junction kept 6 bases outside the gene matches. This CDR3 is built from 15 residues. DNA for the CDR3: TGTGCCAGCAGCCCCTGGGACAGTAACTCCTACGAGCAGTACTTC. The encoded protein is CASSPWDSNSYEQYF.

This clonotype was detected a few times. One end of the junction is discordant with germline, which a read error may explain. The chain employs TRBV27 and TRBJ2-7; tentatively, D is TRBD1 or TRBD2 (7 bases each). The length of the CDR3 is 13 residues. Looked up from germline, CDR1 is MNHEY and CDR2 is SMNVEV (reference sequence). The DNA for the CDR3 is TGTGCCAGCAGTTTGAGCACAGGAGGGAGGGGGCACTTC. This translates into CASSLSTGGRGHF.

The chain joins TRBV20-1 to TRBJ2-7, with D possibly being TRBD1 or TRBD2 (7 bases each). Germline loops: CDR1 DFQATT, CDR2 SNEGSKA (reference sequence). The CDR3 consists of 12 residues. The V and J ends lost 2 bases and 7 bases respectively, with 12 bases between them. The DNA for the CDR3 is TGCAGTGCTAGAAACAGGGGAGGGGAGCAGTACTTC. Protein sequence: CSARNRGGEQYF.

The CDR3 sequence is CASSPLTSGPYEQYF. CDR3 nucleotide sequence: TGTGCCAGCAGCCCTCTGACTAGCGGACCCTACGAGCAGTACTTC. The chain employs TRBV9 and TRBJ2-7; 9 bases agree with TRBD2. Per germline, CDR1 SGDLS and CDR2 YYNGEE. CDR3 length equals 15 residues. With V trimmed by 4 bases and J by 2 bases, 7 bases remained unmatched.

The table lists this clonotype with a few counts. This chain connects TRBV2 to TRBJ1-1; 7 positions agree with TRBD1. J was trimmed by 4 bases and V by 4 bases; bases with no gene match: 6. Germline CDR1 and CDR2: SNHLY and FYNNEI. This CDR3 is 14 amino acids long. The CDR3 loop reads CASSVAGGSTEAFF. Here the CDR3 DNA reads TGTGCCAGCAGTGTGGCAGGGGGGAGCACTGAAGCTTTCTTT.

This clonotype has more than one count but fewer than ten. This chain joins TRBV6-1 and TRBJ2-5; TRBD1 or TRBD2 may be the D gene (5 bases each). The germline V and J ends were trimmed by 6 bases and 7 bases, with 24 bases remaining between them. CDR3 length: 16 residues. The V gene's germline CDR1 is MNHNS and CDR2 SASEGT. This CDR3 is CASRLLQGEGYGTQYF. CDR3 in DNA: TGTGCCAGCAGGCTTCTTCAGGGCGAGGGGTATGGGACCCAGTACTTC.